The source of this TCR beta chain is a study of response to subunit inactivated influenza vaccine. Unmatched junction bases numbered 6, after V lost 0 bases and J lost 0 bases. This CDR3 has 17 amino acids. CDR1 and CDR2 from the germline V gene are DFQATT and SNEGSKA (reference sequence). TCRdb redid the calling of the RT-PCR reads with MiXCR, one entry per CDR3 protein. The data show about 480,000 distinct CDR3 sequences, roughly 9.7% seen once. The starting material was PBMCs from blood, obtained 35 to 45 days after vaccination. The gene calls are TRBV20-1 and TRBJ1-3; TRBD1 agrees at 9 bases. The receptor's source is a man in his fifties who received an inactivated influenza vaccine. The DNA of the CDR3 is TGCAGTGCTAGAGAGGGGACAGGGCGAAACTCTGGAAACACCATATATTTT. Residues: CSAREGTGRNSGNTIYF.